Listed here is a single T cell receptor (beta chain). This clone's antigen is unknown. Base qualities are not recorded, but no much larger clone differs from it by a single base. This sample is part of a study of blood T cell repertoires in COVID-19 (dated by TCRdb to the early 2020s). In terms of the full investigation: The collaborator samples originated in the United States, Italy and Spain and spanned the acute and convalescent phases of COVID-19. Subjects who had been exposed to COVID-19, were actively infected with it, or had recovered from it provided the deeply sampled blood TCRbeta repertoires that made up the dataset. The samples were drawn from the first 160 participants of the ongoing ImmuneRACE study and from more than 1,000 subjects provided by 6 global collaborators. Nearly every sample came with metadata listing a de-identified subject ID, COVID-19 status, age in years and sex. The prospective study material was composed of cDNA or gDNA derived from T cells, B-cell-depleted T cells, or PBMCs. The repertoires were released in a freely available public database meant as a resource for research on the immune response to SARS-CoV-2. Where available, HLA class I and class II types were taken from metadata supplied by the sample provider and were not determined by assay-based typing. The paper as a whole reports these results and caveats: How much clinical and demographic metadata was included differed by source and by participant, and the metadata was provided uncurated.

The collaborating institutions used their own protocols to collect whole blood in K2EDTA tubes. For TCRbeta analysis, collaborator samples were shipped as frozen whole blood, as isolated PBMCs, or as DNA extracted from either sample type. TCRbeta CDR3 regions were amplified from genomic DNA by means of the immunoSEQ Assay, a bias-controlled multiplex PCR. As for the original processing: Nucleated cell counts per sample were estimated from amplification of reference gene primers within the assay. To quantify the absolute abundance of each unique TCRbeta CDR3 rearrangement, sequence reads were collapsed and filtered. Productive Simpson clonality was computed per sample as the square root of Simpson's diversity index over productive rearrangements. TCRdb took this table from immuneACCESS and kept in-frame rearrangements with V and J called. Such tables lack part of the clones; where checked against another copy, unresolved V genes explain under half of the gap, and the rest is unexplained. V, J and clone size are those of that table, while D and trimming were read from the DNA. A total of 360,000 or so clones appear in this sample, around 87% of them only once. The ten largest make up about 6.8% of the sample.

Trimming removed 1 base from V and 4 bases from J; the gene matches leave 3 bases unexplained. The CDR3 has 14 amino acids, counting the end cysteine and phenylalanine. Only CDR3 DNA is held: 42 bases, read in frame from base 1. Reading the germline V gene gives CDR1 MNHNS and CDR2 SASEGT. Here the chain combines TRBV6-1 and TRBJ1-1; 7 bases in the middle match TRBD1. The sequence came from a man younger than 30 with active or convalescent COVID-19. Sample: peripheral blood. The nucleotide sequence is given as TGTGCCAGCAGTGAAGACTCAGGGGGCACTGAAGCTTTCTTT. It encodes CASSEDSGGTEAFF.